The rows below give T cell receptor beta chains drawn from one sample of a study of T-cell memory formation after mild COVID-19. From the 5' RACE reads, TCRdb called clonotypes with MiXCR, one entry per CDR3 protein. The data hold 25,000 to 30,000 distinct CDR3 sequences, with about 16% observed a single time. The sample consisted of PBMCs or a T cell subset sorted from them (not recorded which). Every receptor here comes from an adult who had mild COVID-19 (a few samples of this study predate the infection). Cell type and time point are not known. CDR3s include the opening cysteine and the closing phenylalanine or tryptophan. The D gene is left open where the match is weak. Clone size appears in some rows only: once, few, many, or a class for an expanded clone.

size: -
J: TRBJ2-7
D: -
V: TRBV11-2
CDR3: CASSSWDKNYEQYF
DNA: TGTGCCAGCAGCTCCTGGGACAAGAACTACGAGCAGTACTTC

size: many
J: TRBJ2-1
D: -
V: TRBV4-3
CDR3: CASSQEIANEQFF
DNA: TGCGCCAGCAGCCAAGAAATAGCCAATGAGCAGTTCTTC

size: -
J: TRBJ2-3
D: TRBD2
V: TRBV29-1
CDR3: CSTPGLPYTDTQYF
DNA: TGCAGCACCCCGGGACTACCTTACACAGATACGCAGTATTTT

size: many
J: TRBJ1-2
D: -
V: TRBV7-9
CDR3: CASSENYGYTF
DNA: TGTGCCAGCAGCGAGAACTATGGCTACACCTTC

size: many
J: TRBJ2-7
D: -
V: TRBV6-5
CDR3: CASRVSRVYEQYF
DNA: TGTGCCAGCAGGGTCTCAAGGGTCTACGAGCAGTACTTC

size: -
J: TRBJ1-2
D: -
V: TRBV7-2
CDR3: CASSLLGEAGYTF
DNA: TGTGCCAGCAGCTTATTGGGGGAGGCTGGCTACACCTTC

size: many
J: TRBJ2-3
D: TRBD1
V: TRBV2
CDR3: CASKQGFSTDTQYF
DNA: TGTGCCAGCAAACAGGGGTTTTCGACAGATACGCAGTATTTT

size: many
J: TRBJ2-2
D: TRBD1
V: TRBV27
CDR3: CASSSDRYTGELFF
DNA: TGTGCCAGCAGTTCGGACAGGTACACCGGGGAGCTGTTTTTT

size: many
J: TRBJ1-5
D: -
V: TRBV19
CDR3: CASSLYREVRSQPQHF
DNA: TGTGCCAGTAGTTTATACAGGGAAGTCAGGAGTCAGCCCCAGCATTTT

size: few
J: TRBJ1-1
D: -
V: TRBV12-3/TRBV12-4
CDR3: CASSRVPNTEAFF
DNA: TGTGCCAGCAGTCGCGTACCGAACACTGAAGCTTTCTTT

size: many
J: TRBJ2-1
D: TRBD1
V: TRBV4-3
CDR3: CASSQGRDREQFF
DNA: TGCGCCAGCAGCCAGGGCCGGGACAGGGAGCAGTTCTTC

size: many
J: TRBJ2-7
D: -
V: TRBV13
CDR3: CASSLGQGLYEQYF
DNA: TGTGCCAGCAGCTTAGGTCAGGGGCTTTACGAGCAGTACTTC

size: many
J: TRBJ2-3
D: -
V: TRBV7-9
CDR3: CASSPKRADTQYF
DNA: TGTGCCAGCAGTCCAAAGAGGGCAGATACGCAGTATTTT

size: many
J: TRBJ2-1
D: TRBD2
V: TRBV29-1
CDR3: CSGSLTIAGGPLSYNEQFF
DNA: TGCAGCGGGAGCTTGACTATAGCGGGGGGGCCCCTCTCCTACAATGAGCAGTTCTTC

size: few
J: TRBJ1-2
D: -
V: TRBV30
CDR3: CAWSLGANYGYTF
DNA: TGTGCCTGGAGTCTAGGCGCTAACTATGGCTACACCTTC

size: -
J: TRBJ1-1
D: -
V: TRBV4-3
CDR3: CASSPGGANTEAFF
DNA: TGCGCCAGCAGCCCCGGCGGGGCGAACACTGAAGCTTTCTTT

size: many
J: TRBJ2-1
D: TRBD2
V: TRBV20-1
CDR3: CSARHSGPINEQFF
DNA: TGCAGTGCCCGTCATAGCGGGCCCATAAATGAGCAGTTCTTC

size: -
J: TRBJ1-2
D: -
V: TRBV5-4
CDR3: CASSQVGWGNYGYTF
DNA: TGTGCCAGCAGCCAAGTGGGATGGGGCAACTATGGCTACACCTTC